The clone carrying this T cell receptor (beta chain) was counted only a few times. The antigen remains unidentified. This sample stems from a study of blood T cells in healthy people across ages. Overall study findings and caveats: It was not known whether donors were CMV positive (a possible confounder of expanded clonotype changes). In long-lived donors, naive CD4+ cell counts and diversity exceeded those of aged donors.

The CDR3 has 13 residues. Trimming cost V 6 bases and J 1 base, with 7 bases left between them. Germline V gives CDR1 LNHNV, CDR2 YYDKDF (reference sequence). Primed by a sample-barcoded 5' primer and a J-beta primer mix, a second PCR proceeded for roughly 7 to 11 cycles. TCRdb reanalysed the 5' RACE reads using MiXCR and keeps one entry per CDR3 protein. The sample holds about 640,000 distinct CDR3 sequences, roughly 53% seen once. Collection of 8.5 to 10 milliliters of peripheral blood was performed for each donor. V is TRBV15 and J is TRBJ2-1, with unresolved D. This clonotype was sampled from a man aged 55 to 70 in good health. Sequencing was performed on blood. CDR3 sequence: CATRAESYNEQFF. The CDR3, as DNA: TGTGCCACCAGGGCGGAGTCCTACAATGAGCAGTTCTTC.